The following is a T cell receptor beta chain sequence with its context. This sample stems from a study of blood T cell repertoires in COVID-19. In the source study's methods: The authors estimated nucleated cell counts from reference gene primer amplification. The data were produced by immunoSEQ multiplex PCR, yet TCRdb's version contains in-frame clones alone and is incomplete. V, J and clone size are taken as reported in that table, and D and trimming were inferred from the DNA itself. The sample has about 240,000 clones; about 90% are singletons. Germline CDR1 is LGHDT and CDR2 is YNNKEL (reference sequence). This CDR3 is built from 15 residues. V lost 2 bases to trimming and J lost 5 bases, with 12 bases between them. This study enrolled people aged roughly 18 to 90 from about 26 US geographic areas. Assignments of participants to cohorts depended upon their own reported clinical history.

Sequenced sample: PBMCs or T cells enriched from blood (not recorded which). This receptor was obtained from a woman aged 40 to 50 with acute COVID-19. The chain links TRBV3-1 (or the pseudogene TRBV3-2) to TRBJ1-4, with D possibly matching TRBD1 (6 bases). The CDR3 sequence is CASSQIRTANEKLFF. The CDR3 DNA reads as TGTGCCAGCAGCCAAATCAGGACAGCGAATGAAAAACTGTTTTTT.